This TCR beta chain was recorded in a study of T cell repertoires in cytomegalovirus infection. Study overall: CMV infection together with matching HLA type was indicated by public TCR beta signatures.

Points from the study as a whole: CMV-specific TCR beta clonotypes restricted by HLA-C dominated the ex vivo response. Summed public TCR beta family frequency identified CMV carriers bearing the relevant HLA.

This clonotype was recorded a few times. Its antigen remains unknown. TCRdb re-derived calls from the reads in MiXCR, one entry per CDR3 protein. The table has about 770,000 distinct CDR3 sequences, 29% seen once; the top ten hold roughly 13%. This sequence originates from a human donor in good health (CMV status not recorded). Some clones in this sample may be carry-over from other donors' samples. The sequencing used cultured CD8+ T cells from PBMCs, collected from culture after CMV antigen stimulation.

CDR3 nucleotide sequence: TGTGCCAGCAGCTTCGGGGGCGGGGGAACAGATACGCAGTATTTT. Translation: CASSFGGGGTDTQYF. The chain recombines TRBV7-6 with TRBJ2-3; tentatively, D is TRBD2 (7 bases). The CDR3 is 15 residues long. Trimming cost V 3 bases and J 3 bases, with 13 bases left between them. Germline V CDR1 and CDR2: SGHVS, FNYEAQ.